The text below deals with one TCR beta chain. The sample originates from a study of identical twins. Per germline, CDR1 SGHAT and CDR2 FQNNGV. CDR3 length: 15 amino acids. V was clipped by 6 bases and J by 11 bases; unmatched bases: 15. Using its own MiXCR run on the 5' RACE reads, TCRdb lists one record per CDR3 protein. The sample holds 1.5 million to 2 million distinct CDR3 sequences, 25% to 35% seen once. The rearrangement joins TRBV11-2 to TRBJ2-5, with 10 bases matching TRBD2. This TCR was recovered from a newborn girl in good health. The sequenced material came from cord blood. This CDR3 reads CASRKLAGNINEQYF. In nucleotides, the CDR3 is TGTGCCAGCAGGAAACTAGCGGGAAACATCAATGAGCAGTACTTC.